This entry features one T cell receptor beta chain sequence. Its target antigen remains unknown. Nothing much larger sits one base from this clone, and base qualities are not available. CDR1 and CDR2, looked up from the germline V gene, are SGHRS and YFSETQ. Trimming takes 0 bases off V and 6 bases off J; junction bases not matched to a gene: 9. Spanning cysteine to phenylalanine, the CDR3 consists of 16 amino acids. Of the read, only the CDR3 DNA is kept; its 48 bases are in frame from base 1. The data stem from a study of vaccination effects on CD4 cells after COVID-19 (dated by TCRdb to between 2021 and 2024). For the study in its entirety: To identify antigen-specific CD4+ T cell clonotypes by their expansion, the ViraFEST assay first stimulated PBMC with viral peptide pools and then applied TCR sequencing. Each well held 2 million to 2.5 million PBMC cultured in IMDM containing roughly 5% human AB serum, 8.5 to 10 IU/ml IL-2 and gentamicin, along with 8 to 10 ug/ml peptides. The study compared SARS-CoV-2 spike-specific CD4+ TCR repertoires before and after mRNA vaccination in COVID-19 convalescent patients and infection-naive vaccine recipients. Post-vaccine samples across the study were collected a median of 72 days after the second dose, with a range of 14 to 241. In the study, cultures from other donors were sequenced using the Oncomine TCR Beta short-read assay on an Illumina iSeq 100. A total of approximately 9 COVID-19 convalescent patients and a few SARS-CoV-2-naive healthy vaccine recipients were included in the full study. Overall results and qualifications from the work: In healthy vaccine recipients, vaccine-induced clones were almost all SARS-CoV-2 mono-reactive, with only 1 of 255 being cross-reactive with common cold coronaviruses. Limitations of the study were the small number of convalescent patients and the absence of early post-infection timepoints. Marked clonal contraction was observed in both infection-induced and vaccine-induced clones at late post-vaccination timepoints, consistent with waning T cell responses.

After more than nine days of culture, CD4+ T cells were isolated with the EasySep CD4+ T cell isolation kit. Each participant got two doses of an mRNA SARS-CoV-2 vaccine, either BNT162b2 or mRNA-1273. Negative nucleocapsid antibody results before and after vaccination confirmed that the healthy vaccine recipients had no prior SARS-CoV-2 infection. On days 3 and 7, half of the culture medium was replaced with fresh IL-2-containing medium. Each peptide stimulation condition was cultured in triplicate wells unless otherwise noted. Using Ficoll-Paque Plus gradient centrifugation, PBMC were separated from whole blood and then either used fresh or cryopreserved at -140C. Genomic DNA was extracted from cultured CD4+ T cells with the QIAamp micro DNA kit. Receptors were amplified or captured by the immunoSEQ multiplex PCR assay. DNA from the CD4+ T cells that had been cultured and isolated underwent TCR beta CDR3 sequencing. In the original analysis: Non-productive TCR sequences were removed and reads were trimmed to the CDR3 region, keeping CDR3s of at least 7 amino acids. Antigen-specific clonotypes were identified with the MANAFEST web app by comparing expansion in peptide wells against reference cultures. To count as positive, a clone had to show expansion at FDR<0.05 compared with the reference and with all other wells, an odds ratio above 5, and a frequency above 0.1% in two replicate wells. Cross-reactive clonotypes were defined as significantly expanded in SARS-CoV-2 spike wells and in at least one common cold coronavirus spike condition. Levenshtein distance calculated with the stringdist R package was used to assess CDR3 similarity, and unrooted trees were constructed with ape in R 3.6.1. As stored in TCRdb, this immuneACCESS dataset retains in-frame rearrangements with V and J assigned. A fraction of the clones does not appear; measured against another copy, unresolved V genes explain less than half of the discrepancy, and the remainder lacks a known reason. Clonal size and the V and J genes are those of that table, whereas D and trimming came from the DNA. This sample has tens of thousands of clones in its table, and more than 60% of those were observed once. The ten largest clones capture roughly 2.2% of the sample.

The chain is encoded by TRBV5-1 joined to TRBJ2-3, and 8 bases in between align with TRBD2. The source material was CD4+ T cells from PBMCs cultured without peptide, sampled after COVID-19 vaccination. The TCR originated in a human donor who received a COVID-19 vaccine. The nucleotide sequence is TGCGCCAGCAGCTTGGTTGTGACTAGCGTCCCGGATACGCAGTATTTT. Translated, it gives CASSLVVTSVPDTQYF.